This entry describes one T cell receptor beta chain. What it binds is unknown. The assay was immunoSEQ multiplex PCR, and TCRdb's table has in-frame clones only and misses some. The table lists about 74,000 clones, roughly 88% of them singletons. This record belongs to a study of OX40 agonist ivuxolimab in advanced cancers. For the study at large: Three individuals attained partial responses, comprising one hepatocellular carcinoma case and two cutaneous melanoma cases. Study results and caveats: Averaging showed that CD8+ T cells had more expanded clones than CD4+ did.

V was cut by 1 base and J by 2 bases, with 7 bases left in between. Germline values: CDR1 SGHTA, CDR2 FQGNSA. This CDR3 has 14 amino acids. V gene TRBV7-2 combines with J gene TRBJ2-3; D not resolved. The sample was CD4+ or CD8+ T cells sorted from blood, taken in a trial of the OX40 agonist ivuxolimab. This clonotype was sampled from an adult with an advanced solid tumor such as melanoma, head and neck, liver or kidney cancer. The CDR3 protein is CASSLEYFTDTQYF. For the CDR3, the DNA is TGTGCCAGCAGCTTAGAATATTTCACAGATACGCAGTATTTT. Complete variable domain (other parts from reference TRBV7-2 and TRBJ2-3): GAGVSQSPSNKVTEKGKDVELRCDPISGHTALYWYRQSLGQGLEFLIYFQGNSAPDKSGLPSDRFSAERTGGSVSTLTIQRTQQEDSAVYLCASSLEYFTDTQYFGPGTRLTVL.